The following is a T cell receptor (beta chain) sequence with its context. The antigen is undetermined. This CDR3 is built from 15 residues. The V and J ends lost 0 bases and 1 base respectively, with 11 bases between them. Per germline, CDR1 SGDLS and CDR2 YYNGEE. The data derive from a study of a mutant IDH1 vaccine in newly diagnosed glioma. Study background: Beginning 4-6 weeks after radiotherapy alone, or with temozolomide cycles, vaccination took place. Patients' prior therapy spanned radiotherapy, temozolomide, or both; most underwent both.

Using immunoSEQ multiplex PCR, the repertoire was profiled, and TCRdb retains in-frame clones only, with some absent. The sample carries around 130,000 clones, about 82% recorded once. Time point: week 11, during vaccination. Every vaccination contained 300 ug of the mutant IDH1 20-mer peptide and was paired with topical imiquimod. Newly diagnosed WHO grade 3 or 4 IDH1-mutant, ATRX-lost astrocytomas were identified in the donors. The rearrangement links TRBV9 to TRBJ2-7; maybe TRBD2 (5 bases). The starting material was PBMCs, obtained from a glioma patient whose treatment included an IDH1 peptide vaccine. This receptor was identified in a man aged 40-50 years with glioma. The DNA of the CDR3 is TGTGCCAGCAGCGTAGGCGTCGGGAATTCCTACGAGCAGTACTTC. Amino acids: CASSVGVGNSYEQYF.